This passage covers 24 T cell receptor beta chains from one sample sequenced in a study of T cells in Graves' hyperthyroidism and ophthalmopathy. The source material, RNA transcripts, was used to amplify TCR beta CDR3 regions. First-round RT-PCR of the TCR CDR3 relied on the HTBI primer set. Each CDR3 protein gets one entry after TCRdb re-called the multiplex PCR reads with MiXCR. Among 350,000 to 450,000 distinct CDR3 sequences listed, around 14% were seen once. Input material: blood. These receptor sequences come from a woman in her sixties or seventies with Graves' hyperthyroidism.

This clonotype was recorded a few times. A much larger clone differs from this one at a single base, so this may be a read error. V usage is TRBV30 and J usage is TRBJ2-1; the match to TRBD1 covers 9 bases. Germline V gene data show CDR1 as GTSNPN and CDR2 as SVGIG (reference sequence). This CDR3 has 14 amino acids. The CDR3 reads CARSTGQGVYEQFF. The CDR3 DNA is TGTGCCCGGAGTACGGGACAGGGTGTCTATGAGCAGTTCTTC.

The chain uses TRBV10-1 and TRBJ2-3; D uncertain. The germline V and J ends were trimmed by 2 bases and 4 bases, with 7 bases remaining between them. CDR1 is WNHNN, CDR2 SYGVQD, per germline (reference sequence). CDR3 size: 13 residues. CDR3 region: CASSEPIPDTQYF. The DNA of the CDR3 is TGCGCCAGCAGTGAGCCTATTCCAGATACGCAGTATTTT.

This clonotype was detected only a few times. DNA for the CDR3: TGCAGTCTGACCGGGGGTACCTACAATGAGCAGTTCTTC. Its translation: CSLTGGTYNEQFF. The gene calls are TRBV29-1 and TRBJ2-1; weak D call: TRBD2 (6 bases). CDR1 and CDR2 (germline): SQVTM, ANQGSEA. The CDR3 extends over 13 amino acids.

This clonotype was counted ten times or more. This rearrangement joins TRBV20-1 to TRBJ1-2, with D perhaps matching TRBD1 (5 bases). V was cut by 0 bases and J by 4 bases, with 9 bases left in between. This CDR3 contains 13 residues. Germline-derived CDR1 and CDR2 are DFQATT and SNEGSKA (reference sequence). This chain's CDR3 is CSARDHRSYGYTF. For the CDR3, the DNA is TGCAGTGCTAGAGATCACAGGAGCTATGGCTACACCTTC.

This clonotype was seen at least ten times. CDR3 nucleotide sequence: TGTGCCAGCAGCCCAGAGGGGGGGACATCCCTTTGGGATACGCAGTATTTT. It yields the protein CASSPEGGTSLWDTQYF. This rearrangement joins TRBV3-1 to TRBJ2-3; D perhaps matches TRBD2 (7 bases). The ends were cut back, 4 bases at V and 6 bases at J, with 23 bases in the middle. In germline, CDR1 is LGHDT, CDR2 YNNKEL (reference sequence). CDR3 length: 17 residues.

This clonotype was picked up many times. The chain recombines TRBV5-1 with TRBJ2-5; TRBD2 matches 11 bases. Germline V gene data show CDR1 as SGHRS and CDR2 as YFSETQ. V lost 3 bases and J lost 3; bases outside the gene matches: 1. The CDR3 totals 14 residues. The DNA of the CDR3 is TGCGCCAGCAGCTCGGGACTAGCGGAAGAGACCCAGTACTTC. This codes for CASSSGLAEETQYF.

This clonotype showed up just a few times. The chain has TRBV27 and TRBJ1-1; D is possibly TRBD1 (5 bases). The CDR3 is 14 amino acids. Trimming took off 6 bases at V and 3 bases at J, with 14 bases between the two ends. Germline assignment: CDR1 MNHEY and CDR2 SMNVEV (reference sequence). The CDR3 here is CASSSSRADTEAFF. The CDR3 bases are TGTGCCAGCAGCTCCTCCAGGGCCGACACTGAAGCTTTCTTT.

This clonotype has just a few counts. Since a much larger clone is just one base distant, this may be a read error. The CDR3 does not close with the conserved phenylalanine or tryptophan, likely indicating a read error. CDR3 amino acids: CASSHQGNQPQHS. CDR3 sequence (DNA): TGTGCCAGCAGCCACCAGGGCAATCAGCCCCAGCATTCT. V is TRBV3-1 and J is TRBJ1-5; D not certain. V was cut by 3 bases and J by 2 bases, with 5 bases left in between. Germline CDR1 reads LGHDT; CDR2 reads YNNKEL (reference sequence). This CDR3 is 13 amino acids long.

In this sample, this clonotype turned up once. J is TRBJ2-7 and V is TRBV29-1; weak D call: TRBD1 (6 bases). Trimming took 7 bases from V and 5 from J, leaving 21 bases between them. Germline V lookup: CDR1 SQVTM, CDR2 ANQGSEA. The CDR3 has 14 residues. The CDR3 DNA sequence: TGCAGCGCTTCCACTTCAGGGGTCGGGGACGAGCAGTACTTC. Translation gives CSASTSGVGDEQYF.

This chain joins TRBV7-9 and TRBJ2-2; D not resolved. V was trimmed by 5 bases and J by 6 bases, leaving 16 bases between them. The CDR3 is made up of 15 amino acids. Germline assignment: CDR1 SEHNR and CDR2 FQNEAQ (reference sequence). The CDR3 here is CASSPVEVSAGELFF. The CDR3 DNA reads TGTGCCAGCAGCCCGGTAGAGGTATCTGCCGGGGAGCTGTTTTTT.

The table lists this clonotype with many counts. The chain is built from TRBV20-1 and TRBJ2-1, with 11 bases that match TRBD2. CDR1 and CDR2 (germline): DFQATT, SNEGSKA (reference sequence). The CDR3 extends over 15 amino acids. Trimming cost V 3 bases and J 4 bases; bases outside gene matches: 5. CDR3 protein: CSARELAGAYNEQFF. CDR3 DNA sequence: TGCAGTGCTAGGGAACTAGCGGGAGCATACAATGAGCAGTTCTTC.

The chain has TRBV5-1 and TRBJ1-4, with D possibly TRBD1 on 6 matching bases. V shed 5 bases and J shed 8 bases, with 16 bases lying between them. The V gene's germline CDR1 is SGHRS and CDR2 YFSETQ. This CDR3 spans 14 amino acids. CDR3 amino acids: CASSSIPGEEKLFF. The CDR3, as DNA: TGCGCCAGCAGTAGTATCCCAGGGGAAGAAAAACTGTTTTTT.

This clonotype was counted at least ten times. The chain uses TRBV7-2 and TRBJ2-2; D not resolved. Germline V gene sequence: CDR1 SGHTA, CDR2 FQGNSA. V dropped 6 bases and J dropped 6 bases, with 14 bases sitting between them. The CDR3 sequence is 14 residues long. The CDR3: CASRPTNYPGELFF. CDR3 DNA sequence: TGTGCCAGCAGACCAACTAATTACCCCGGGGAGCTGTTTTTT.

The table lists this clonotype with many counts. CDR3 coding DNA: TGCGCCAGCAGTGAAATAGGGGCAGGGACCTACGAGCAGTACTTC. Protein: CASSEIGAGTYEQYF. J is TRBJ2-7 and V is TRBV10-2, with D possibly matching TRBD1 (5 bases). The V and J ends lost 3 bases and 2 bases respectively, with 14 bases between them. This CDR3 is built from 15 residues. Germline values: CDR1 WSHSY, CDR2 SAAADI.

The rearrangement uses TRBV10-3 and TRBJ2-1, with 16 bases matching TRBD2. This CDR3 has 15 amino acids. Germline assignment: CDR1 ENHRY and CDR2 SYGVKD. V shed 6 bases, J shed 8 bases, and the junction held 4 bases outside the gene matches. The CDR3: CAIRGGTSGRDEQFF. The CDR3 nucleotides read TGTGCCATCAGAGGAGGGACTAGCGGGAGGGATGAGCAGTTCTTC.

A word on this clonotype: Possible read error: a much larger clone is one base away. V is TRBV6-1 and J is TRBJ2-7; D may be TRBD2 (6 bases). CDR3 length equals 13 residues. Trimming shortened V by 6 bases and J by 3 bases, and 12 bases separated the two germline ends. In germline, CDR1 is MNHNS, CDR2 SASEGT. The CDR3 spells CASSRDFYYEQYF. CDR3 sequence (DNA): TGTGCCAGCAGCCGGGACTTCTACTACGAGCAGTACTTC.

This clonotype was observed at least ten times. The rearrangement links TRBV20-1 to TRBJ2-7; TRBD1 or TRBD2 may be the D gene (7 bases each). Germline-derived CDR1 and CDR2 are DFQATT and SNEGSKA (reference sequence). The CDR3 is 15 amino acids. Between the trimmed V and J ends, which lost 1 base and 6 bases, there was a span of 19 bases. As DNA, the CDR3 is TGCAGTGCTAGAGGGGGGGGACAGACCCTACCCGAGCAGTACTTC. Translated, it gives CSARGGGQTLPEQYF.

J is TRBJ2-5 and V is TRBV9; unclear D gene. The V gene lost 4 bases and the J gene lost 5 bases, with 15 bases spanning the gap. The CDR3 is made up of 14 amino acids. The germline gives CDR1 SGDLS, CDR2 YYNGEE. The CDR3 here is CASSPPVVGETQYF. CDR3 DNA sequence: TGTGCCAGCAGCCCTCCAGTAGTTGGGGAGACCCAGTACTTC.

Many counts were recorded for this clonotype. The CDR3 DNA follows: TGTGCCAGCAGCGTAGAAGGGACAGTGAACACTGAAGCTTTCTTT. It specifies CASSVEGTVNTEAFF. The rearrangement uses TRBV9 and TRBJ1-1, with 7 bases that match TRBD1. With 0 bases clipped from V and 0 bases from J, the junction kept 2 bases outside the gene matches. This CDR3 spans 15 amino acids. Germline loops: CDR1 SGDLS, CDR2 YYNGEE.

In its sample, this clonotype was seen many times. The chain is built from TRBV18 and TRBJ1-1, with 8 bases fitting TRBD1. CDR3 length equals 17 residues. The germline V gene has CDR1 KGHSH and CDR2 LQKENI. V dropped 1 base and J dropped 0; count of bases not matched to a gene: 7. CDR3 DNA sequence: TGTGCCAGCTCACCACGGCAGGGGGCCAACTTGAACACTGAAGCTTTCTTT. Translated, it gives CASSPRQGANLNTEAFF.

J is TRBJ2-5 and V is TRBV27; 7 bases are shared with TRBD1. V trimming: 3 bases; J trimming: 1 base; junction bases outside the gene matches: 2. The CDR3 sequence is 14 residues long. The V gene's germline CDR1 is MNHEY and CDR2 SMNVEV (reference sequence). CDR3 nucleotides: TGTGCCAGCAGTTTTTCAGGGGGCCAAGAGACCCAGTACTTC. Encoded protein: CASSFSGGQETQYF.

The chain is built from TRBV19 and TRBJ1-4; no clear D gene. Germline values: CDR1 LNHDA, CDR2 SQIVND (reference sequence). V gave up 9 bases and J gave up 10 bases, with 12 bases separating them. This CDR3 is built from 11 residues. The CDR3 DNA follows: TGTGCCAGCACGGACTCAGGAAAACTGTTTTTT. This gives the protein CASTDSGKLFF.

This clonotype was counted ten times or more. The chain employs TRBV24-1 and TRBJ2-5, with 7 bases lining up with TRBD1. This CDR3 has 14 amino acids. From germline, CDR1 is KGHDR and CDR2 SFDVKD. V lost 4 bases, J lost 2 bases, and 3 bases stayed unmatched. The CDR3 DNA follows: TGTGCCACCAGTGAGAACAGGGGACAAGAGACCCAGTACTTC. It translates to CATSENRGQETQYF.

The chain carries TRBV13 and TRBJ2-7; D is ambiguous. The CDR3 loop spans 11 amino acids. In germline, CDR1 is PRHDT, CDR2 FYEKMQ (reference sequence). The V end lost 6 bases, the J end lost 6 bases, and 9 bases lay between the germline ends. The CDR3 here is CASRESGEQYF. The CDR3 region has the DNA TGTGCCAGCAGGGAATCAGGCGAGCAGTACTTC.